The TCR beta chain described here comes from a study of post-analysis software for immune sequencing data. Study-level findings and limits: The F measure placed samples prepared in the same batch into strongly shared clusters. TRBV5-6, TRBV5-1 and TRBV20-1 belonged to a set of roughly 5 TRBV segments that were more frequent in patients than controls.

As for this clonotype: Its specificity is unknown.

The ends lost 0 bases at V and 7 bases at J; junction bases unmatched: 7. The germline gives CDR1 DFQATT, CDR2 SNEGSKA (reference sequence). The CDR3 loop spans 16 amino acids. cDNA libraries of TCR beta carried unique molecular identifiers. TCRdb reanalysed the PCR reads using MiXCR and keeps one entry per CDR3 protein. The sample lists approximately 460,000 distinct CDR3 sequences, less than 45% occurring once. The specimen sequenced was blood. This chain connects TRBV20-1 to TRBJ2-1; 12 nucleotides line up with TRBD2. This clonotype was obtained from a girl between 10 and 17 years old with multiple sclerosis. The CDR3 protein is CSARDPWTSGNNEQFF. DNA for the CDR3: TGCAGTGCTAGAGATCCGTGGACTAGCGGGAATAATGAGCAGTTCTTC.